This T cell receptor beta chain was observed in a study of shared clonotypes between healthy human individuals. Sequencing was performed with immunoSEQ multiplex PCR; in TCRdb, only in-frame clones are kept and a portion is missing. The table has about 2.2 million clones, around 95% seen once. CD45RO-negative, CCR7-positively selected cells formed the naive CD8 fraction, excluding terminally differentiated effector memory CD45RA+ cells. The study's findings and limits: Non-shared clonotypes had lower generation probabilities than those shared by all four donors. For sorted subsets, rarefaction showed incomplete sequencing despite large depth.

This clone is a singleton in its sample. As yet, its antigen is unknown. The sample was naive CD8+ T cells from PBMCs. This clonotype was sampled from a man aged 18 to 30 in good health. Some clones in this sample may be carry-over from other donors' samples.

The CDR3 loop reads CASIGGPGNTEAFF. In DNA form, the CDR3 reads TGCGCCAGCATCGGAGGCCCTGGGAACACTGAAGCTTTCTTT. The genes are TRBV5-1 and TRBJ1-1; no reliable D call. The CDR3 totals 14 residues. In germline, CDR1 is SGHRS, CDR2 YFSETQ. V was shortened by 6 bases and J by 1 base, with 13 bases between the two germline ends.